The rows below give T cell receptor beta chains drawn from one sample of a study of tumor-infiltrating lymphocytes in primary liver carcinoma. In TCRdb, the multiplex PCR reads were re-called with MiXCR into one record per CDR3 protein. The sample holds some 190,000 distinct CDR3 sequences, about 55% seen once. The specimen sequenced was peripheral blood. The receptors come from a man in his forties or fifties with primary liver carcinoma and hepatitis B virus infection. Both conserved end residues are part of each CDR3. The order of the fields is V gene, D gene, J gene, clone size, CDR3 DNA, CDR3 protein. The D gene is left open where the match is weak. Rows give clone size only sometimes, using once, few, many, or a class for an expanded clone.

v_gene: TRBV12-3/TRBV12-4; d_gene: .; j_gene: TRBJ1-6; abundance: many; CDR3nt: TGTGCCAGCAGTCCAGGCTCGGGCAGGGTGGGATCACCCCTCCACTTT; CDR3aa: CASSPGSGRVGSPLHF
v_gene: TRBV6-5; d_gene: .; j_gene: TRBJ2-1; abundance: .; CDR3nt: TGTGCCAGTACCGGCCCAGGGGGGTACAATGAGCAGTTCTTC; CDR3aa: CASTGPGGYNEQFF
v_gene: TRBV29-1; d_gene: TRBD2; j_gene: TRBJ2-7; abundance: .; CDR3nt: TGCAGCGTTCGACTAGCGGGAGGTTCTCACTACGAGCAGCACTTC; CDR3aa: CSVRLAGGSHYEQHF
v_gene: TRBV11-1; d_gene: TRBD2; j_gene: TRBJ2-3; abundance: .; CDR3nt: TGTGCCAGCAACTACGAGACTAGCACAGCTACGCAGTATTTT; CDR3aa: CASNYETSTATQYF
v_gene: TRBV10-3; d_gene: TRBD2; j_gene: TRBJ2-1; abundance: few; CDR3nt: TGTGCCATCAGTGAGTCGGCCGGGAGGGGTACCTACAATGAGCAGTTCTTC; CDR3aa: CAISESAGRGTYNEQFF
v_gene: TRBV28; d_gene: .; j_gene: TRBJ2-4; abundance: .; CDR3nt: TGTGCCAGCAGAAAGGGTGGGGGAAGTTCTATAAACATTCAGTACTTC; CDR3aa: CASRKGGGSSINIQYF
v_gene: TRBV29-1; d_gene: .; j_gene: TRBJ1-4; abundance: .; CDR3nt: TGCAGCGTTGGCTCCGGAACAACTAATGAAAAACTGTTTTTT; CDR3aa: CSVGSGTTNEKLFF
v_gene: TRBV20-1; d_gene: TRBD2; j_gene: TRBJ2-2; abundance: .; CDR3nt: TGCAGTGCTAGAGATGTTGCGGGAGCTGGGGAGCTGTTTTTT; CDR3aa: CSARDVAGAGELFF
v_gene: TRBV6-6; d_gene: TRBD1; j_gene: TRBJ2-3; abundance: few; CDR3nt: TGTGCCAGCAGTCCCGACCGGGACAGGGGCACAGATACGCAGTATTTT; CDR3aa: CASSPDRDRGTDTQYF
v_gene: TRBV6-2/TRBV6-3; d_gene: .; j_gene: TRBJ2-6; abundance: .; CDR3nt: TGTGCCAGCAGTAAGGACAGTCTCTCAGGGGCCAACGTCCTGACTTTC; CDR3aa: CASSKDSLSGANVLTF
v_gene: TRBV11-1; d_gene: TRBD1; j_gene: TRBJ1-4; abundance: .; CDR3nt: TGTGCCAGCAGCTTAGGCACAGGGGACTCGGAAAAACTGTTTTTT; CDR3aa: CASSLGTGDSEKLFF
v_gene: TRBV11-2; d_gene: .; j_gene: TRBJ2-2; abundance: many; CDR3nt: TGTGCCAGCAGCCTCCTCAGGTCCACCGGGGAGCTGTTTTTT; CDR3aa: CASSLLRSTGELFF
v_gene: TRBV28; d_gene: TRBD2; j_gene: TRBJ2-7; abundance: .; CDR3nt: TGTGCTAGCAGGAGGACTAGCGGGAGGATGTACGAGAAGTACTTC; CDR3aa: CASRRTSGRMYEKYF
v_gene: TRBV29-1; d_gene: .; j_gene: TRBJ2-5; abundance: .; CDR3nt: TGCAGCATTGAAGGGATAGAGACCCAGTACTTC; CDR3aa: CSIEGIETQYF
v_gene: TRBV6-6; d_gene: .; j_gene: TRBJ2-1; abundance: few; CDR3nt: TGTGCCAGCAGTTACCTAGAGGGCCCATCCCATGAGCAGTTCTTC; CDR3aa: CASSYLEGPSHEQFF
v_gene: TRBV29-1; d_gene: .; j_gene: TRBJ2-1; abundance: few; CDR3nt: TGCAGCGTTGAAGGGATCGCGGGCGGAGCCTCCTACAATGAGCAGTTCTTC; CDR3aa: CSVEGIAGGASYNEQFF
v_gene: TRBV10-1; d_gene: .; j_gene: TRBJ2-2; abundance: .; CDR3nt: TGCGCCAGCAGTGAGGGAGGGGGGCACGCCGGGGAGCTGTTTTTT; CDR3aa: CASSEGGGHAGELFF
v_gene: TRBV10-3; d_gene: .; j_gene: TRBJ2-6; abundance: .; CDR3nt: TGTGCCATCAGTGAGTCCATGTTTGTCTCTGGGGCCAACGTCCTGACTTTC; CDR3aa: CAISESMFVSGANVLTF
v_gene: TRBV11-2; d_gene: .; j_gene: TRBJ2-1; abundance: many; CDR3nt: TGTGCCAGCAGCTTAGAAGCAGAGCAGTTCTTC; CDR3aa: CASSLEAEQFF
v_gene: TRBV4-1; d_gene: TRBD2; j_gene: TRBJ2-2; abundance: .; CDR3nt: TGCGCCAGCAGCCTTCGCCCTGGGGGGGAGGGCACCGGGGAGCTGTTTTTT; CDR3aa: CASSLRPGGEGTGELFF
v_gene: TRBV5-1; d_gene: TRBD2; j_gene: TRBJ2-1; abundance: .; CDR3nt: TGCGCCAGCAGCCCCCTTATAGCGGGAGGCCATGATGAGCAGTTCTTC; CDR3aa: CASSPLIAGGHDEQFF
v_gene: TRBV6-1; d_gene: .; j_gene: TRBJ2-2; abundance: .; CDR3nt: TGTGCCAGGGGTGGGTTAGGGGAGTCGAGCACCGGGGAGGTGTTTTTT; CDR3aa: CARGGLGESSTGEVFF
v_gene: TRBV7-9; d_gene: TRBD1; j_gene: TRBJ1-4; abundance: .; CDR3nt: TGTGCCAGCAACCAGGGGGCCAGGAATGAAAAGCTGTTTTTT; CDR3aa: CASNQGARNEKLFF
v_gene: TRBV7-9; d_gene: TRBD1; j_gene: TRBJ2-5; abundance: .; CDR3nt: TGTGCCAGCAGCTTCGCGCTCATCACACCGGGACAGGGGGCTTTAAAGACCCAGTACTTC; CDR3aa: CASSFALITPGQGALKTQYF
v_gene: TRBV4-1; d_gene: .; j_gene: TRBJ2-2; abundance: .; CDR3nt: TGCGCCAGCAGCCAAGATGAAGGAAGGGTCGGGGAGCTGTTTTTT; CDR3aa: CASSQDEGRVGELFF
v_gene: TRBV7-8; d_gene: .; j_gene: TRBJ2-7; abundance: .; CDR3nt: TGTGTCAGCAGCTTAGGGTCCGGGTATGGCGACGAGCAGTACTTC; CDR3aa: CVSSLGSGYGDEQYF
v_gene: TRBV28; d_gene: .; j_gene: TRBJ1-3; abundance: .; CDR3nt: TGTGCCAACAGTTTAGAGGGATGGGGAAACACCATATATTTT; CDR3aa: CANSLEGWGNTIYF
v_gene: TRBV11-2; d_gene: TRBD2; j_gene: TRBJ2-7; abundance: .; CDR3nt: TGTACCAGCAGTTCTAGCGGGAATAGGAACGAGCAGTACTTC; CDR3aa: CTSSSSGNRNEQYF
v_gene: TRBV6-1; d_gene: .; j_gene: TRBJ2-7; abundance: .; CDR3nt: TGTGCCAGCAGTGTCCTGGGTGATAGTATCTTC; CDR3aa: CASSVLGDSIF
v_gene: TRBV7-9; d_gene: TRBD1; j_gene: TRBJ2-7; abundance: .; CDR3nt: TGTGCCAGCAGCTTGGGTAGGCAGGGGGCTTACGAGCAGTACTTC; CDR3aa: CASSLGRQGAYEQYF
v_gene: TRBV11-1; d_gene: .; j_gene: TRBJ2-3; abundance: .; CDR3nt: TGTGCCATCAGCTTTACCCACCAATACACAGATACGCAGTATTTT; CDR3aa: CAISFTHQYTDTQYF
v_gene: TRBV29-1; d_gene: TRBD1; j_gene: TRBJ2-7; abundance: .; CDR3nt: TGCAGCGTCATCAGGGGGAGCACCTACGAGCAATACTTC; CDR3aa: CSVIRGSTYEQYF
v_gene: TRBV6-7; d_gene: TRBD2; j_gene: TRBJ2-1; abundance: few; CDR3nt: TGTGCCAGCAATCGGACTAGCTACCCCCGTTACAATGAGCAGTTCTTC; CDR3aa: CASNRTSYPRYNEQFF
v_gene: TRBV4-1; d_gene: .; j_gene: TRBJ2-7; abundance: .; CDR3nt: TGCGCCAGCAGCCAACGTAGTCTGGGAGACAACTCCTACAAGCAGTACTTC; CDR3aa: CASSQRSLGDNSYKQYF
v_gene: TRBV4-1; d_gene: TRBD1; j_gene: TRBJ1-4; abundance: .; CDR3nt: TGCGCCAGCAGCCGGCGGGGGGGACAGGGGGCCGACCTTCCTGAAAAACTGTTTTTT; CDR3aa: CASSRRGGQGADLPEKLFF
v_gene: TRBV11-1; d_gene: .; j_gene: TRBJ1-5; abundance: .; CDR3nt: TGTGCCATCAGCCAGGGGACTTATCAACCCCAGCGTTTT; CDR3aa: CAISQGTYQPQRF
v_gene: TRBV29-1; d_gene: .; j_gene: TRBJ2-1; abundance: .; CDR3nt: TGCAGCGTGGGCCCCGGCTACAATGAGCGGTTCTTC; CDR3aa: CSVGPGYNERFF
v_gene: TRBV29-1; d_gene: .; j_gene: TRBJ2-1; abundance: .; CDR3nt: TGCAGCGTTGAAAGGGTTAGCTCAAAGTACAATGAGCAGTTCTTC; CDR3aa: CSVERVSSKYNEQFF
v_gene: TRBV11-2; d_gene: .; j_gene: TRBJ2-2; abundance: many; CDR3nt: TGTGCCAGCAGCTTAGGGGTTTCAGGGTTGAAACCGAACACCGGGGAGCTGTTTTTT; CDR3aa: CASSLGVSGLKPNTGELFF
v_gene: TRBV6-5; d_gene: .; j_gene: TRBJ2-5; abundance: .; CDR3nt: TGTGCCAGCAGGTTTTCGGTCCAAGAGACCCAGTACTTC; CDR3aa: CASRFSVQETQYF
v_gene: TRBV6-2/TRBV6-3; d_gene: .; j_gene: TRBJ2-3; abundance: .; CDR3nt: TGTGCCAGCAGGCGGGTAGAGGGGACAGATACGCAGTATTTT; CDR3aa: CASRRVEGTDTQYF
v_gene: TRBV6-5; d_gene: TRBD1; j_gene: TRBJ2-3; abundance: many; CDR3nt: TGTGCCAGCAGTTACGGACCGCCGACAGGGGGTCCTTACACAGATACGCAGTATTTT; CDR3aa: CASSYGPPTGGPYTDTQYF
v_gene: TRBV14; d_gene: TRBD1; j_gene: TRBJ2-3; abundance: .; CDR3nt: TGTGCCAGCAGCCTCCGCGACAGGGGGGGAACAGATACGCAGTATTTT; CDR3aa: CASSLRDRGGTDTQYF
v_gene: TRBV12-3/TRBV12-4; d_gene: TRBD2; j_gene: TRBJ2-1; abundance: .; CDR3nt: TGTGCCAGCAGTTACTGGACTAGCGGGGACAATGAGCAGTTCTTC; CDR3aa: CASSYWTSGDNEQFF
v_gene: TRBV6-2/TRBV6-3; d_gene: .; j_gene: TRBJ2-2; abundance: .; CDR3nt: TGTGCCAGCACTAGGGACGGGGAGCTGTTTTTT; CDR3aa: CASTRDGELFF
v_gene: TRBV4-2; d_gene: .; j_gene: TRBJ2-5; abundance: few; CDR3nt: TGTGCCAGCAGCCAAGATCCAGCTTCCATGGTGGGGACCCAGTACTTC; CDR3aa: CASSQDPASMVGTQYF
v_gene: TRBV6-5; d_gene: .; j_gene: TRBJ2-7; abundance: .; CDR3nt: TGTGCCAGCAGTTACCGGGACAAAGTTCCCTACGAGCAGTACTTC; CDR3aa: CASSYRDKVPYEQYF
v_gene: TRBV11-2; d_gene: TRBD2; j_gene: TRBJ2-1; abundance: medium-sized; CDR3nt: TGTGCCAGCAGGCTACTAGCGGGAGCTTTCAATGAGCAGTTCTTC; CDR3aa: CASRLLAGAFNEQFF
v_gene: TRBV25-1; d_gene: .; j_gene: TRBJ1-6; abundance: .; CDR3nt: TGTGCCAGCAGTGAAGGTCGATCACCCCTCCACTTT; CDR3aa: CASSEGRSPLHF
v_gene: TRBV11-2; d_gene: TRBD2; j_gene: TRBJ2-5; abundance: .; CDR3nt: TGTGCCAGCAAGATAATGGGGCGGGAGGGCCGAGAGACCCAATACTTC; CDR3aa: CASKIMGREGRETQYF
v_gene: TRBV6-6; d_gene: .; j_gene: TRBJ2-2; abundance: .; CDR3nt: TGTGCCAGCAGTTCACCGGGGGACGGGGAGCTGTTTTTT; CDR3aa: CASSSPGDGELFF
v_gene: TRBV11-2; d_gene: .; j_gene: TRBJ2-5; abundance: .; CDR3nt: TGTGCCAGAAGCACCAGGACAGAAGAGACCCAGTACTTT; CDR3aa: CARSTRTEETQYF